The rows below give T cell receptor beta chains drawn from one sample of a study of T cell changes during pregnancy in multiple sclerosis. TCRdb's table, derived via immunoSEQ multiplex PCR, lists solely in-frame clones and lacks some. There are fewer than 150,000 clones in the sample; 96% occur only once, and around 0.4% lies in the top ten. The sample was peripheral blood, taken after pregnancy. These receptors were taken from a female donor with multiple sclerosis, enrolled in a pregnancy study. CDR3s include the opening cysteine and the closing phenylalanine or tryptophan. D genes are given only for firm matches. Clone size is stated in some rows and not others, as once, few, many or a class when expanded.

j_gene: TRBJ1-5; v_gene: TRBV14; len: 15; abundance: -; d_gene: -; CDR3aa: CASSQVGGRNQPQHF; CDR3nt: TGTGCCAGCAGCCAAGTAGGGGGTCGGAATCAGCCCCAGCATTTT
j_gene: TRBJ2-2; v_gene: TRBV4-2; len: 19; abundance: -; d_gene: TRBD2; CDR3aa: CASSQEVLAGAGWTGELFF; CDR3nt: TGTGCCAGCAGCCAAGAAGTCCTAGCGGGAGCGGGTTGGACCGGGGAGCTGTTTTTT
j_gene: TRBJ2-2; v_gene: TRBV9; len: 16; abundance: -; d_gene: -; CDR3aa: CASSATSGPGTGELFF; CDR3nt: TGTGCCAGCAGCGCTACATCGGGCCCGGGGACCGGGGAGCTGTTTTTT
j_gene: TRBJ1-2; v_gene: TRBV5-4; len: 12; abundance: once; d_gene: -; CDR3aa: CASSLSGYGYTF; CDR3nt: TGTGCCAGCAGCTTGTCGGGGTATGGCTACACCTTC
j_gene: TRBJ1-2; v_gene: TRBV29-1; len: 14; abundance: -; d_gene: -; CDR3aa: CSVPTDRSPYGYTF; CDR3nt: TGCAGCGTCCCAACCGACAGAAGCCCCTATGGCTACACCTTC
j_gene: TRBJ2-5; v_gene: TRBV5-1; len: 18; abundance: -; d_gene: TRBD2; CDR3aa: CASSLFPGLAGGKETQYF; CDR3nt: TGCGCCAGCAGCTTGTTTCCGGGACTAGCGGGAGGGAAGGAGACCCAGTACTTC
j_gene: TRBJ2-5; v_gene: TRBV5-1; len: 16; abundance: -; d_gene: TRBD2; CDR3aa: CASSLGLAGSKETQYF; CDR3nt: TGCGCCAGCAGTCTCGGACTAGCGGGATCAAAAGAGACCCAGTACTTC
j_gene: TRBJ2-5; v_gene: TRBV2; len: 14; abundance: -; d_gene: TRBD2; CDR3aa: CASIGLAGGETQYF; CDR3nt: TGTGCCAGCATCGGACTAGCGGGAGGAGAGACCCAGTACTTC
j_gene: TRBJ2-7; v_gene: TRBV28; len: 12; abundance: -; d_gene: -; CDR3aa: CASSQGGYEQYF; CDR3nt: TGTGCCAGCAGCCAGGGGGGCTACGAGCAGTACTTC
j_gene: TRBJ2-3; v_gene: TRBV29-1; len: 15; abundance: -; d_gene: -; CDR3aa: CSVDTGDGSTDTQYF; CDR3nt: TGCAGCGTTGATACTGGAGATGGTAGCACAGATACGCAGTATTTT